The rows below give T cell receptor beta chains drawn from one sample of a study of T cell responses to AZD1222 COVID-19 vaccine. TCRdb keeps only in-frame clones here, not all; method: immunoSEQ multiplex PCR. The sample includes 100,000 to 140,000 clones, 75% to 90% seen only once; the top ten take 3.5% to 4.5%. This material consisted of peripheral blood, taken on day 0 of AZD1222 vaccination. All receptors come from an adult in good health. Both conserved end residues are part of each CDR3. The D gene is left open where the match is weak. For some rows the clone size is stated as once, few or many, or as a class when expanded; others skip it.

CDR3 length: 16; D gene: TRBD2; V gene: TRBV6-2/TRBV6-3; clone size: NA; J gene: TRBJ2-4; CDR3 protein: CASSYRVGGNINIQYF; CDR3 DNA: TGTGCCAGCAGTTACCGTGTGGGGGGGAACATAAACATTCAGTACTTC
CDR3 length: 18; D gene: NA; V gene: TRBV18; clone size: NA; J gene: TRBJ2-1; CDR3 protein: CASSPGGAQGSRYNEQFF; CDR3 DNA: TGTGCCAGCTCACCAGGAGGCGCCCAGGGGAGCCGATACAATGAGCAGTTCTTC
CDR3 length: 17; D gene: NA; V gene: TRBV27; clone size: NA; J gene: TRBJ2-2; CDR3 protein: CASSLPNGQFSTGELFF; CDR3 DNA: TGTGCCAGCAGTCTCCCCAACGGACAGTTCAGCACCGGGGAGCTGTTTTTT
CDR3 length: 14; D gene: NA; V gene: TRBV6-5; clone size: NA; J gene: TRBJ2-3; CDR3 protein: CASSQSSSTDTQYF; CDR3 DNA: TGTGCCAGCAGTCAGAGTTCTAGCACAGATACGCAGTATTTT
CDR3 length: 16; D gene: TRBD1; V gene: TRBV13; clone size: NA; J gene: TRBJ1-4; CDR3 protein: CASSFGQQGANEKLFF; CDR3 DNA: TGTGCCAGCAGCTTTGGACAACAGGGGGCTAATGAAAAACTGTTTTTT
CDR3 length: 12; D gene: NA; V gene: TRBV19; clone size: NA; J gene: TRBJ1-2; CDR3 protein: CASSPPDYGYTF; CDR3 DNA: TGTGCCAGTAGTCCGCCCGACTATGGCTACACCTTC
CDR3 length: 15; D gene: TRBD2; V gene: TRBV9; clone size: NA; J gene: TRBJ2-3; CDR3 protein: CASQTGTSGGVTQYF; CDR3 DNA: TGTGCCAGCCAAACTGGGACTAGCGGGGGGGTTACGCAGTATTTT
CDR3 length: 18; D gene: TRBD1; V gene: TRBV11-2; clone size: NA; J gene: TRBJ1-1; CDR3 protein: CASSLVLGQGHKNTEAFF; CDR3 DNA: TGTGCCAGCAGCTTAGTTTTGGGACAGGGGCACAAGAACACTGAAGCTTTCTTT
CDR3 length: 14; D gene: NA; V gene: TRBV4-1; clone size: medium-sized; J gene: TRBJ1-2; CDR3 protein: CASSQTPSGYGYTF; CDR3 DNA: TGCGCCAGCAGCCAAACCCCCTCAGGGTATGGCTACACCTTC
CDR3 length: 13; D gene: NA; V gene: TRBV28; clone size: few; J gene: TRBJ2-7; CDR3 protein: CASSRDRAREQYF; CDR3 DNA: TGTGCCAGCAGCAGAGACAGAGCGCGCGAGCAGTACTTC
CDR3 length: 12; D gene: NA; V gene: TRBV12-3/TRBV12-4; clone size: NA; J gene: TRBJ1-1; CDR3 protein: CASSLQGTEAFF; CDR3 DNA: TGTGCCAGCAGTCTACAGGGAACTGAAGCTTTCTTT
CDR3 length: 12; D gene: TRBD1; V gene: TRBV24-1; clone size: once; J gene: TRBJ1-1; CDR3 protein: CATPGGNTEAFF; CDR3 DNA: TGTGCCACCCCAGGGGGGAACACTGAAGCTTTCTTT
CDR3 length: 12; D gene: NA; V gene: TRBV29-1; clone size: once; J gene: TRBJ2-1; CDR3 protein: CSVEGNREEQFF; CDR3 DNA: TGCAGCGTTGAGGGAAACAGGGAGGAGCAGTTCTTC
CDR3 length: 16; D gene: TRBD1; V gene: TRBV18; clone size: NA; J gene: TRBJ1-2; CDR3 protein: CASSPTPGQGGGGYTF; CDR3 DNA: TGTGCCAGCTCACCAACTCCGGGACAGGGAGGAGGAGGCTACACCTTC
CDR3 length: 14; D gene: NA; V gene: TRBV7-2; clone size: few; J gene: TRBJ1-2; CDR3 protein: CASSYGHLPYGYTF; CDR3 DNA: TGTGCCAGCAGCTACGGACATTTGCCCTATGGCTACACCTTC
CDR3 length: 13; D gene: NA; V gene: TRBV5-1; clone size: NA; J gene: TRBJ1-1; CDR3 protein: CASSLAGDTEAFF; CDR3 DNA: TGCGCCAGCAGCTTGGCTGGAGACACTGAAGCTTTCTTT
CDR3 length: 16; D gene: TRBD1; V gene: TRBV6-1; clone size: NA; J gene: TRBJ1-2; CDR3 protein: CASSEATAGTGVGYTF; CDR3 DNA: TGTGCCAGCAGTGAAGCTACTGCCGGGACAGGGGTCGGCTACACCTTC
CDR3 length: 13; D gene: NA; V gene: TRBV29-1; clone size: once; J gene: TRBJ1-5; CDR3 protein: CSSSTGPGQPQHF; CDR3 DNA: TGCAGCTCCTCAACAGGGCCGGGTCAGCCCCAGCATTTT
CDR3 length: 15; D gene: TRBD1; V gene: TRBV5-4; clone size: NA; J gene: TRBJ2-1; CDR3 protein: CASSMDRVSYNEQFF; CDR3 DNA: TGTGCCAGCAGCATGGACAGGGTTTCCTACAATGAGCAGTTCTTC
CDR3 length: 14; D gene: TRBD1; V gene: TRBV7-9; clone size: NA; J gene: TRBJ1-4; CDR3 protein: CASSRTGFNEKLFF; CDR3 DNA: TGTGCCAGCAGCCGGACAGGGTTTAATGAAAAACTGTTTTTT
CDR3 length: 14; D gene: TRBD1; V gene: TRBV5-8; clone size: NA; J gene: TRBJ1-1; CDR3 protein: CASSLGQGRTEAFF; CDR3 DNA: TGTGCCAGCAGCTTGGGACAGGGGCGGACTGAAGCTTTCTTT
CDR3 length: 13; D gene: NA; V gene: TRBV7-8; clone size: few; J gene: TRBJ2-1; CDR3 protein: CASSLLLENEQFF; CDR3 DNA: TGTGCCAGCAGCTTATTACTGGAGAATGAGCAGTTCTTC
CDR3 length: 15; D gene: NA; V gene: TRBV28; clone size: NA; J gene: TRBJ1-1; CDR3 protein: CASSLPNRVGTEAFF; CDR3 DNA: TGTGCCAGCAGTTTACCCAATAGGGTCGGCACTGAAGCTTTCTTT
CDR3 length: 16; D gene: TRBD1; V gene: TRBV6-1; clone size: NA; J gene: TRBJ1-2; CDR3 protein: CASSVSKQGQIYGYTF; CDR3 DNA: TGTGCCAGCAGTGTCAGTAAACAGGGGCAGATCTATGGCTACACCTTC
CDR3 length: 15; D gene: NA; V gene: TRBV7-3; clone size: NA; J gene: TRBJ1-6; CDR3 protein: CASSFGSSYNSPLHF; CDR3 DNA: TGTGCCAGCAGCTTCGGGAGCTCCTATAATTCACCCCTCCACTTT
CDR3 length: 17; D gene: TRBD1; V gene: TRBV5-1; clone size: NA; J gene: TRBJ1-4; CDR3 protein: CASSSGTGVSTNEKLFF; CDR3 DNA: TGCGCCAGCAGCTCGGGGACAGGGGTTTCAACTAATGAAAAACTGTTTTTT
CDR3 length: 10; D gene: NA; V gene: TRBV6-2/TRBV6-3; clone size: NA; J gene: TRBJ2-7; CDR3 protein: CASSGDEQYF; CDR3 DNA: TGTGCCAGCAGTGGGGACGAGCAGTACTTC
CDR3 length: 18; D gene: TRBD2; V gene: TRBV3-1/TRBV3-2; clone size: NA; J gene: TRBJ2-1; CDR3 protein: CASSQGTSGGFSYNEQFF; CDR3 DNA: TGTGCCAGCAGCCAAGGGACTAGCGGGGGGTTTTCCTACAATGAGCAGTTCTTC
CDR3 length: 14; D gene: NA; V gene: TRBV9; clone size: NA; J gene: TRBJ2-2; CDR3 protein: CASSVVGEAGELFF; CDR3 DNA: TGTGCCAGCAGCGTAGTGGGGGAGGCCGGGGAGCTGTTTTTT
CDR3 length: 15; D gene: NA; V gene: TRBV7-2; clone size: NA; J gene: TRBJ2-7; CDR3 protein: CASSLYRGQTYEQYF; CDR3 DNA: TGTGCCAGCAGCTTATATCGGGGGCAAACCTACGAGCAGTACTTC
CDR3 length: 13; D gene: NA; V gene: TRBV12-3/TRBV12-4; clone size: NA; J gene: TRBJ2-5; CDR3 protein: CASSRGQQETQYF; CDR3 DNA: TGTGCCAGCAGCCGAGGACAGCAAGAGACCCAGTACTTC
CDR3 length: 17; D gene: TRBD2; V gene: TRBV9; clone size: NA; J gene: TRBJ2-1; CDR3 protein: CASSASRTSGRSYEQFF; CDR3 DNA: TGTGCCAGCAGTGCATCCAGGACTAGCGGGAGGTCCTATGAGCAGTTCTTC
CDR3 length: 15; D gene: NA; V gene: TRBV3-1/TRBV3-2; clone size: NA; J gene: TRBJ2-3; CDR3 protein: CASSQDRPSYDTQYF; CDR3 DNA: TGTGCCAGCAGCCAAGATAGGCCTTCTTATGATACGCAGTATTTT
CDR3 length: 13; D gene: TRBD1; V gene: TRBV19; clone size: NA; J gene: TRBJ1-2; CDR3 protein: CASSIAPDRGPTF; CDR3 DNA: TGTGCCAGTAGTATAGCCCCGGACAGGGGCCCCACCTTC
CDR3 length: 14; D gene: NA; V gene: TRBV6-2/TRBV6-3; clone size: NA; J gene: TRBJ2-7; CDR3 protein: CASSYRVARDEQYF; CDR3 DNA: TGTGCCAGCAGTTACAGGGTCGCCAGGGACGAGCAGTACTTC
CDR3 length: 16; D gene: NA; V gene: TRBV6-5; clone size: NA; J gene: TRBJ2-3; CDR3 protein: CASSYFGGASTDTQYF; CDR3 DNA: TGTGCCAGCAGTTACTTCGGCGGAGCTAGCACAGATACGCAGTATTTT
CDR3 length: 14; D gene: TRBD1; V gene: TRBV18; clone size: NA; J gene: TRBJ2-3; CDR3 protein: CASSPGQGVDTQYF; CDR3 DNA: TGTGCCAGCTCACCGGGACAGGGGGTCGATACGCAGTATTTT
CDR3 length: 14; D gene: NA; V gene: TRBV7-3; clone size: NA; J gene: TRBJ2-2; CDR3 protein: CASKLALGSGELFF; CDR3 DNA: TGTGCCAGCAAACTAGCCCTCGGGAGCGGGGAGCTGTTTTTT
CDR3 length: 15; D gene: NA; V gene: TRBV18; clone size: NA; J gene: TRBJ1-1; CDR3 protein: CASSAQGQGDTEAFF; CDR3 DNA: TGTGCCAGCTCAGCACAGGGACAAGGGGACACTGAAGCTTTCTTT
CDR3 length: 12; D gene: NA; V gene: TRBV3-1/TRBV3-2; clone size: NA; J gene: TRBJ2-1; CDR3 protein: CASSHGRHEQFF; CDR3 DNA: TGTGCCAGCAGCCATGGGAGACATGAGCAGTTCTTC
CDR3 length: 16; D gene: NA; V gene: TRBV7-6; clone size: NA; J gene: TRBJ2-1; CDR3 protein: CASSYVAVGGNNEQFF; CDR3 DNA: TGTGCCAGCAGCTACGTCGCGGTAGGAGGAAACAATGAGCAGTTCTTC
CDR3 length: 18; D gene: TRBD1; V gene: TRBV4-3; clone size: NA; J gene: TRBJ1-5; CDR3 protein: CASSQAPPGQGVDQPQHF; CDR3 DNA: TGCGCCAGCAGCCAAGCCCCTCCGGGACAGGGGGTTGATCAGCCCCAGCATTTT
CDR3 length: 11; D gene: NA; V gene: TRBV10-3; clone size: NA; J gene: TRBJ1-2; CDR3 protein: CAISDLDGYTF; CDR3 DNA: TGTGCCATCAGTGACCTGGATGGCTACACCTTC
CDR3 length: 15; D gene: TRBD1; V gene: TRBV7-9; clone size: NA; J gene: TRBJ1-5; CDR3 protein: CASSLRGGAGQPQHF; CDR3 DNA: TGTGCCAGCAGCTTAAGAGGGGGCGCGGGACAGCCCCAGCATTTT
CDR3 length: 15; D gene: NA; V gene: TRBV3-1/TRBV3-2; clone size: once; J gene: TRBJ1-6; CDR3 protein: CASSQGLVYNSPLHF; CDR3 DNA: TGTGCCAGCAGCCAAGGTCTAGTCTATAATTCACCCCTCCACTTT
CDR3 length: 16; D gene: TRBD2; V gene: TRBV19; clone size: large; J gene: TRBJ2-5; CDR3 protein: CASSISGGSGSETQYF; CDR3 DNA: TGTGCCAGTAGTATATCTGGCGGGAGCGGATCGGAGACCCAGTACTTC
CDR3 length: 15; D gene: NA; V gene: TRBV15; clone size: once; J gene: TRBJ2-5; CDR3 protein: CATSRDRDSSRAQYF; CDR3 DNA: TGTGCCACCAGCAGAGATAGGGACTCCTCTAGGGCCCAGTACTTC
CDR3 length: 17; D gene: TRBD1; V gene: TRBV4-2; clone size: NA; J gene: TRBJ1-1; CDR3 protein: CASSHKRGETGGKEAFF; CDR3 DNA: TGTGCCAGCAGCCACAAAAGAGGAGAAACAGGGGGGAAAGAAGCTTTCTTT
CDR3 length: 16; D gene: TRBD1; V gene: TRBV7-4; clone size: NA; J gene: TRBJ2-7; CDR3 protein: CASSLGQGKGDYEQYF; CDR3 DNA: TGTGCCAGCAGCTTAGGACAGGGGAAGGGGGACTACGAGCAGTACTTC
CDR3 length: 13; D gene: NA; V gene: TRBV5-4; clone size: NA; J gene: TRBJ1-2; CDR3 protein: CASSLDRGRWDTF; CDR3 DNA: TGTGCCAGCAGCTTGGACCGAGGTCGGTGGGACACCTTC
CDR3 length: 15; D gene: TRBD2; V gene: TRBV11-3; clone size: NA; J gene: TRBJ2-1; CDR3 protein: CASSLGTSGFNEQFF; CDR3 DNA: TGTGCCAGCAGCCTCGGGACTAGCGGTTTCAATGAGCAGTTCTTC
CDR3 length: 14; D gene: NA; V gene: TRBV19; clone size: NA; J gene: TRBJ2-7; CDR3 protein: CASSIASSSYEQYF; CDR3 DNA: TGTGCCAGTAGTATTGCTAGCAGCTCCTACGAGCAGTACTTC
CDR3 length: 14; D gene: NA; V gene: TRBV24-1; clone size: NA; J gene: TRBJ2-1; CDR3 protein: CATSDVGPNNEQFF; CDR3 DNA: TGTGCCACCAGTGATGTGGGACCGAACAATGAGCAGTTCTTC
CDR3 length: 14; D gene: NA; V gene: TRBV29-1; clone size: NA; J gene: TRBJ1-5; CDR3 protein: CSVAGDGRNQPQHF; CDR3 DNA: TGCAGCGTGGCAGGGGATGGGAGGAATCAGCCCCAGCATTTT
CDR3 length: 15; D gene: TRBD2; V gene: TRBV6-2/TRBV6-3; clone size: NA; J gene: TRBJ2-1; CDR3 protein: CASSSGTSLSDEQFF; CDR3 DNA: TGTGCCAGCAGTTCCGGGACTAGCCTTTCCGATGAGCAGTTCTTC
CDR3 length: 12; D gene: NA; V gene: TRBV7-8; clone size: NA; J gene: TRBJ1-2; CDR3 protein: CASSPRERGYTF; CDR3 DNA: TGTGCCAGCAGCCCCAGGGAGCGGGGCTACACCTTC
CDR3 length: 13; D gene: NA; V gene: TRBV7-3; clone size: NA; J gene: TRBJ1-1; CDR3 protein: CASSLTENTEAFF; CDR3 DNA: TGTGCCAGCAGCTTGACAGAGAACACTGAAGCTTTCTTT
CDR3 length: 17; D gene: TRBD2; V gene: TRBV4-2; clone size: NA; J gene: TRBJ2-1; CDR3 protein: CASSQDRTSLGYNEQFF; CDR3 DNA: TGTGCCAGCAGCCAAGATAGGACTAGTCTGGGTTACAATGAGCAGTTCTTC
CDR3 length: 13; D gene: NA; V gene: TRBV9; clone size: NA; J gene: TRBJ2-7; CDR3 protein: CASSGDGHYEQYF; CDR3 DNA: TGTGCCAGCAGCGGGGACGGGCATTACGAGCAGTACTTC
CDR3 length: 14; D gene: NA; V gene: TRBV5-1; clone size: NA; J gene: TRBJ2-7; CDR3 protein: CASSPGGGTYEQYF; CDR3 DNA: TGCGCCAGCAGCCCAGGGGGGGGGACCTACGAGCAGTACTTC